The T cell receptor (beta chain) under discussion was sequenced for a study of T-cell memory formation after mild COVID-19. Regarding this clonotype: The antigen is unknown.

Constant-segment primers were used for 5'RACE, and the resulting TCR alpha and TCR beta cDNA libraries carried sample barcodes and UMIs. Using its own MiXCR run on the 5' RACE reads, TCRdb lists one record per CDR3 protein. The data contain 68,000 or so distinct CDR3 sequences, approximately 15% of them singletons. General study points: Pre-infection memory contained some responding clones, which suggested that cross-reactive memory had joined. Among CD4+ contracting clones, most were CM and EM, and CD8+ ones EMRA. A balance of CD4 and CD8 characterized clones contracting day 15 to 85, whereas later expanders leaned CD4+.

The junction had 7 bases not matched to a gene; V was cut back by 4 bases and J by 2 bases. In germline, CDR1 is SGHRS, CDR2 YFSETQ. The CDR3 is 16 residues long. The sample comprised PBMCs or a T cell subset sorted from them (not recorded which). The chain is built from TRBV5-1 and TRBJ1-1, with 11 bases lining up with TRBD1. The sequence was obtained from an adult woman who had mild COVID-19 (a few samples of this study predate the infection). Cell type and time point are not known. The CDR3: CASSQGQGVENTEAFF. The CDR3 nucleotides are TGCGCCAGCAGCCAGGGACAGGGGGTTGAAAACACTGAAGCTTTCTTT.